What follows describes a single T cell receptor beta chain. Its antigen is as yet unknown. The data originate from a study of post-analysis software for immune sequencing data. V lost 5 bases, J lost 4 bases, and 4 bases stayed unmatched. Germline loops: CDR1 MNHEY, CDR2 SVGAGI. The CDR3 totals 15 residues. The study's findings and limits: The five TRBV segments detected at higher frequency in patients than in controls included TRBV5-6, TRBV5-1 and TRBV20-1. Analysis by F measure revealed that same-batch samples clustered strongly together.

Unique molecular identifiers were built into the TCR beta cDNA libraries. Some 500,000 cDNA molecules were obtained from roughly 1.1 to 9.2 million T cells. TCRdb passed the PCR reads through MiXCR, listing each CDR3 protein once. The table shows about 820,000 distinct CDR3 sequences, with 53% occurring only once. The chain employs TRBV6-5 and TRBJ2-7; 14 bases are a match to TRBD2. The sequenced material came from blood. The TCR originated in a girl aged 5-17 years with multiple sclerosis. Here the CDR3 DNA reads TGTGCCAGCAGTCGGGGACTAGCGGGAGAGTACGAGCAGTACTTC. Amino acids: CASSRGLAGEYEQYF.